Below are 7 T cell receptor beta chains sequenced from a single sample in a study of CD8 T cells in Susac syndrome. Reverse transcription used 0.5 to 1 ug RNA and random hexamers. TCRdb recomputed calls from the immunoSEQ multiplex PCR reads with MiXCR, one row per CDR3 protein. The repertoire includes about 150,000 distinct CDR3 sequences, under 95% of them detected once, and around 0.1% sits in the top ten. Source material: CD4+ T cells from PBMCs. The receptors originated from a human donor with multiple sclerosis.

The rearrangement links TRBV11-2 to TRBJ2-7; 7 positions agree with TRBD1. In germline, CDR1 is SGHAT, CDR2 FQNNGV. V lost 3 bases to trimming and J lost 0 bases; unmatched junction nucleotides: 5. CDR3 size: 15 residues. The CDR3 DNA sequence: TGTGCCAGCAGCTTCAACCGGGACAGCTCCTACGAGCAGTACTTC. Residues: CASSFNRDSSYEQYF.

The chain recombines TRBV9 with TRBJ1-4; the match to TRBD1 covers 8 bases. Trimming removed 3 bases from V and 8 bases from J; junction bases left unmatched: 9. The CDR3 loop spans 15 amino acids. The germline CDR1 and CDR2 sequences are SGDLS and YYNGEE. Here the CDR3 reads CASSAGQGREEKLFF. The CDR3 DNA reads TGTGCCAGCAGCGCAGGACAGGGCCGAGAAGAAAAACTGTTTTTT. Together with reference TRBV9 and TRBJ1-4, the CDR3 gives the full variable domain: DSGVTQTPKHLITATGQRVTLRCSPRSGDLSVYWYQQSLDQGLQFLIQYYNGEERAKGNILERFSAQQFPDLHSELNLSSLELGDSALYFCASSAGQGREEKLFFGSGTQLSVL.

CDR3 sequence reads: CASSPLGASTDTQYF. The CDR3 bases are TGTGCCAGCTCACCACTGGGAGCTAGCACAGATACGCAGTATTTT. The V gene is TRBV18, the J gene TRBJ2-3, with D perhaps TRBD2 (5 bases). Per the germline V gene, CDR1 is KGHSH and CDR2 is LQKENI. V lost 1 base, J lost 0 bases, and 8 bases lay in between. The CDR3 length is 15 residues. Variable domain in full (rest from reference TRBV18 and TRBJ2-3): NAGVMQNPRHLVRRRGQEARLRCSPMKGHSHVYWYRQLPEEGLKFMVYLQKENIIDESGMPKERFSAEFPKEGPSILRIQQVVRGDSAAYFCASSPLGASTDTQYFGPGTRLTVL.

This rearrangement joins TRBV4-2 to TRBJ2-5, with D perhaps matching TRBD1 or TRBD2 (5 bases each). CDR1 LGHNA and CDR2 YNFKEQ come from the germline V gene. The CDR3 has 21 residues. Trimming left V 0 bases short and J 7 bases short, with 33 bases between. CDR3 nucleotide sequence: TGTGCCAGCAGCCAAGATTCCCAACTCCAAATCCGGGACCAGCCGTTGGGGACCCAGTACTTC. Translating gives CASSQDSQLQIRDQPLGTQYF.

J is TRBJ1-1 and V is TRBV24-1; D call uncertain. Trimming removed 6 bases at V and 1 base at J, with 14 bases between. This CDR3 has 15 residues. Germline CDR1 reads KGHDR; CDR2 reads SFDVKD. The CDR3 reads CATSPAGSGNTEAFF. The CDR3 DNA reads as TGTGCCACCAGTCCAGCGGGATCTGGGAACACTGAAGCTTTCTTT.

The CDR3 DNA reads as TGTGCCACCAACCCAGGGGGATACTACGAGCAGTACTTC. Residues: CATNPGGYYEQYF. The rearrangement uses TRBV10-3 and TRBJ2-7; 7 bases agree with TRBD1. V dropped 10 bases and J dropped 3; count of bases not matched to a gene: 9. The CDR3 sequence is 13 residues long. In germline, CDR1 is ENHRY, CDR2 SYGVKD.

The CDR3 spells CASNWGGYNEQFF. The CDR3 nucleotides are TGTGCCAGCAACTGGGGTGGGTACAATGAGCAGTTCTTC. The chain combines TRBV2 with TRBJ2-1; unclear D gene. CDR3 length: 13 amino acids. The ends were cut back, 7 bases at V and 4 bases at J, with 11 bases in the middle. Germline V gene data show CDR1 as SNHLY and CDR2 as FYNNEI.